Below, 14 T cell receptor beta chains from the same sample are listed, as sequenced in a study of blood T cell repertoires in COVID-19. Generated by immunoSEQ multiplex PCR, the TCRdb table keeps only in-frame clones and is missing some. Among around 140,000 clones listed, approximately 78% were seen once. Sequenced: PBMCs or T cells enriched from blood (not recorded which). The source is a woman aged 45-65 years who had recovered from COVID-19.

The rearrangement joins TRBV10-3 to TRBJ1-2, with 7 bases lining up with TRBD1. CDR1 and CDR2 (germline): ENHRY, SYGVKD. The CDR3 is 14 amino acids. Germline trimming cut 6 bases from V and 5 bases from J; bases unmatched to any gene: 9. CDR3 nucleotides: TGTGCCATCAGAGGGACAGCCCAAGATTATGGCTACACCTTC. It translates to CAIRGTAQDYGYTF.

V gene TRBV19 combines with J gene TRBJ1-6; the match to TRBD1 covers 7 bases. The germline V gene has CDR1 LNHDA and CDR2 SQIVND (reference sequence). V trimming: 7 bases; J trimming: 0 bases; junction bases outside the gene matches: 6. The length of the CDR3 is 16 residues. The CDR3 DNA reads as TGTGCCAGTACCAAGGACAGGATCTCCTATAATTCACCCCTCCACTTT. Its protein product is CASTKDRISYNSPLHF.

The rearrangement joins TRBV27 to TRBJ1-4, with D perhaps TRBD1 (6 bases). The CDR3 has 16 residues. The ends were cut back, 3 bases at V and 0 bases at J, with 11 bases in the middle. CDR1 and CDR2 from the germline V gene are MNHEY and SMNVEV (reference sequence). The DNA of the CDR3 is TGTGCCAGCAGTTTGGACAGCTATGCAACTAATGAAAAACTGTTTTTT. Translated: CASSLDSYATNEKLFF.

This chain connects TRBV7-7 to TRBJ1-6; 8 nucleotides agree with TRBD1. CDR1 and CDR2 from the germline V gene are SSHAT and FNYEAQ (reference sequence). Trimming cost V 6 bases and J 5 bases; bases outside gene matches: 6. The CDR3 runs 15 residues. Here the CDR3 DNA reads TGTGCCAGCAGTCGGACAGGGTTTCATAATTCACCCCTCCACTTT. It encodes CASSRTGFHNSPLHF.

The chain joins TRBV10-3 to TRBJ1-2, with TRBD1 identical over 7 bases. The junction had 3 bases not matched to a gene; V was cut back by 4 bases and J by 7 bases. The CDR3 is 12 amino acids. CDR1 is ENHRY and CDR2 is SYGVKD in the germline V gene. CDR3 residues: CAISVQGFGYTF. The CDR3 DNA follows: TGTGCCATCAGTGTACAGGGGTTTGGCTACACCTTC.

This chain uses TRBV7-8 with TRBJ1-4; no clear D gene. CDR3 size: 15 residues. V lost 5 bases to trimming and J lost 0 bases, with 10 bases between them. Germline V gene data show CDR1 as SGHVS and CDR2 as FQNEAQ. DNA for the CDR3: TGTGCCAGCAGCCCCCAGGTGGCAACTAATGAAAAACTGTTTTTT. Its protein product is CASSPQVATNEKLFF.

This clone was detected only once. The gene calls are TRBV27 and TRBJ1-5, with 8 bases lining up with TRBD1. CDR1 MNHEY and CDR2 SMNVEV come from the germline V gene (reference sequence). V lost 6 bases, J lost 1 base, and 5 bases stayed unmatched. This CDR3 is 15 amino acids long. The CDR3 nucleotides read TGTGCCAGCAGAGTTGGACAGGGAAGCAATCAGCCCCAGCATTTT. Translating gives CASRVGQGSNQPQHF.

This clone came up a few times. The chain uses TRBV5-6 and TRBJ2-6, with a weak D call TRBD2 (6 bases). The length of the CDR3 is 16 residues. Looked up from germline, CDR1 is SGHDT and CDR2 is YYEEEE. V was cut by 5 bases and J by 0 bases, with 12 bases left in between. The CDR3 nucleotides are TGTGCCAGCAGGGAGGGATGGAGCTCTGGGGCCAACGTCCTGACTTTC. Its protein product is CASREGWSSGANVLTF.

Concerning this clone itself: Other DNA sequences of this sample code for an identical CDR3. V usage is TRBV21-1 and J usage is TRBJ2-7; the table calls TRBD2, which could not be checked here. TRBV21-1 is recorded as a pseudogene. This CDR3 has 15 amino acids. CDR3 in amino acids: CASSKRRRNSYEQYV. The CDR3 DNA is TGTGCCAGTAGCAAAAGGAGGAGAAACTCCTACGAGCAGTACGTC.

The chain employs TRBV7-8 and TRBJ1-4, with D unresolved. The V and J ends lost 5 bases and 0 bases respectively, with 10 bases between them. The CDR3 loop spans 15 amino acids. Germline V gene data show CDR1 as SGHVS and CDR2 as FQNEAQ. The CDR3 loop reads CASSSELATNEKLFF. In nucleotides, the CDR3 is TGTGCCAGCAGCAGTGAGCTAGCAACTAATGAAAAACTGTTTTTT.

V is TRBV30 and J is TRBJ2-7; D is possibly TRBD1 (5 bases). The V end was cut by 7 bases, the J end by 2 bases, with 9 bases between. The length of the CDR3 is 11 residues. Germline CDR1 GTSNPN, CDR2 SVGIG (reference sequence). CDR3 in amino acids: CAYQGTYEQYF. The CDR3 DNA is TGTGCCTACCAGGGAACCTACGAGCAGTACTTC.

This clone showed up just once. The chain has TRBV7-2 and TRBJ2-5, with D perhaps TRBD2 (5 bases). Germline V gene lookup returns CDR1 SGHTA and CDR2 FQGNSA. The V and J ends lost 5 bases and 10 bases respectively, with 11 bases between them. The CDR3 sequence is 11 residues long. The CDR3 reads CASSAPGLQYF. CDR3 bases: TGTGCCAGCAGCGCCCCCGGACTCCAGTACTTC.

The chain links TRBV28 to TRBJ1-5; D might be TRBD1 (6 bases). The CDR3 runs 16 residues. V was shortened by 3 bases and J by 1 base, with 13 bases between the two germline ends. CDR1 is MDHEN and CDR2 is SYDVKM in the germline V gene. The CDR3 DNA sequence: TGTGCCAGCAGTTTGGGGGCGAGGGGGAGCAATCAGCCCCAGCATTTT. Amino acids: CASSLGARGSNQPQHF.

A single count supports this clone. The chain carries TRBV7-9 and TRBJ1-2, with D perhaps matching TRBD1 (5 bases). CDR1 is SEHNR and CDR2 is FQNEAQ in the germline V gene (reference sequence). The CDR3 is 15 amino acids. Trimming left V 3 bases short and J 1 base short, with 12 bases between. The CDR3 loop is CASSLQGLFNYGYTF. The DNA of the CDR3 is TGTGCCAGCAGCTTGCAGGGCCTCTTTAACTATGGCTACACCTTC. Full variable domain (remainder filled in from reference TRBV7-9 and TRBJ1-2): DTGVSQNPRHKITKRGQNVTFRCDPISEHNRLYWYRQTLGQGPEFLTYFQNEAQLEKSRLLSDRFSAERPKGSFSTLEIQRTEQGDSAMYLCASSLQGLFNYGYTFGSGTRLTVV.